Sequencing of this TCR beta chain was carried out in a study of shared clonotypes between healthy human individuals. Findings and limits, study-wide: Naive CD4 clonotypes were shared across several donors at roughly 5.3%.

Participating donors were healthy, HIV-negative adults free of recent acute infections or vaccinations. Several immunoSEQ plates held equal portions of the genomic DNA taken from each subset. Study processing details: Filtering differed, since immunoSEQ gave only junction sequences and no quality scores. The repertoire was sequenced with immunoSEQ multiplex PCR; TCRdb's copy has only in-frame clones and lacks some. The DNA was the basis for D and trimming; V, J and clone size are from that table. The sample carries about 1.1 million clones, 77% recorded once. Note on this clone: Its antigen is unknown.

Germline V gene data show CDR1 as SGHAT and CDR2 as FQNNGV. This CDR3 contains 15 residues. V lost 1 base to trimming and J lost 3 bases, with 12 bases between them. The chain joins TRBV11-2 to TRBJ1-1; the D gene is possibly TRBD1 (5 bases). The sample comprised memory CD4+ T cells from PBMCs. The subset is: CD45RA-negative fraction. The origin of this receptor is a man in his late teens or twenties in good health. Some clones in this sample may be carry-over from other donors' samples. The CDR3 bases are TGTGCCAGCAGCTTAGGGGGACCTACGTACACTGAAGCTTTCTTT. Its protein is CASSLGGPTYTEAFF.